These 28 T cell receptor beta chains originate from one sample sequenced in a study of neurological immune-mediated disorders. Documented time point: longitudinal time-point 3. TCRdb called the 5' RACE reads again in MiXCR, with one record for every CDR3 protein. In the table there are roughly 48,000 distinct CDR3 sequences, approximately 11% of which are singletons. The specimen sequenced was PBMCs. The receptors come from a male donor with HTLV-1-associated myelopathy (HAM/TSP).

This clonotype was observed at least ten times. The J gene is TRBJ1-1, the V gene TRBV12-3 or TRBV12-4, with D possibly matching TRBD1 (6 bases). This CDR3 is built from 12 residues. Trimming removed 3 bases from V and 7 bases from J, with 9 bases in between. The DNA for the CDR3 is TGTGCCAGCAGTTTGGGGGCAATTGAAGCTTTCTTT. Translating it yields CASSLGAIEAFF.

This clonotype was detected ten times or more. The CDR3 bases are TGTGCCAGCAGTTCCGACGTTCAGGGGAATCAGCCCCAGCATTTT. Its protein product is CASSSDVQGNQPQHF. The chain uses TRBV12-3 or TRBV12-4 and TRBJ1-5, with a possible D match to TRBD1 (6 bases). V was clipped by 4 bases and J by 4 bases, with 14 bases between them. This CDR3 has 15 residues.

In the case of this clonotype: It may be a read error: a sequence one base away is much more abundant. V usage is TRBV29-1 and J usage is TRBJ2-4; 7 bases map to TRBD1. Germline loops: CDR1 SQVTM, CDR2 ANQGSEA. There are 16 residues in the CDR3. V trimming: 6 bases; J trimming: 1 base; junction bases outside the gene matches: 12. DNA for the CDR3: TGCAGCGTAGGGGGCCCGGTGACCCTTGCCAAAAACATTCAGTACTTC. Its protein product is CSVGGPVTLAKNIQYF. The whole variable domain, filled in from reference TRBV29-1 and TRBJ2-4, reads SAVISQKPSRDICQRGTSLTIQCQVDSQVTMMFWYRQQPGQSLTLIATANQGSEATYESGFVIDKFPISRPNLTFSTLTVSNMSPEDSSIYLCSVGGPVTLAKNIQYFGAGTRLSVL.

Comments on this clonotype: The junction and the germline gene differ at one end; a read error may be behind it. The chain has TRBV20-1 and TRBJ1-6; possibly TRBD1 for D (5 bases). The V gene's germline CDR1 is DFQATT and CDR2 SNEGSKA (reference sequence). This CDR3 has 14 amino acids. CDR3 amino acids: CSTRLHSGNSPLHF. CDR3 nucleotides: TGCAGTACTAGGCTACATTCAGGGAATTCACCCCTCCACTTT.

This clonotype was counted ten times or more. V usage is TRBV12-3 or TRBV12-4 and J usage is TRBJ2-1; D is unclear. The CDR3 has 14 residues. Trimming removed 4 bases from V and 4 bases from J, with 11 bases in between. The CDR3 DNA sequence: TGTGCCAGCAGTTCCGCCCTTCCTTACAATGAGCAGTTCTTC. Translated, it gives CASSSALPYNEQFF.

In this sample, this clonotype turned up a few times. The chain combines TRBV5-1 with TRBJ2-3; D ambiguous. CDR3 length equals 13 residues. Per germline, CDR1 SGHRS and CDR2 YFSETQ. V lost 4 bases to trimming and J lost 2 bases, with 8 bases between them. CDR3: CASSPDATDTQYF. CDR3 bases: TGCGCCAGCAGCCCGGACGCCACAGATACGCAGTATTTT.

This clonotype was detected only a few times. CDR3 region: CASSLDRRGFYEQYF. The CDR3 DNA follows: TGTGCCAGCAGCTTAGATCGGAGGGGTTTCTACGAGCAGTACTTC. The rearrangement joins TRBV11-2 to TRBJ2-7, with D possibly being TRBD2 (6 bases). Trimming took off 0 bases at V and 3 bases at J, with 12 bases between the two ends. The CDR3 covers 15 residues. Germline values: CDR1 SGHAT, CDR2 FQNNGV.

This clonotype was seen only a few times. The chain employs TRBV5-1 and TRBJ2-3; 10 positions match TRBD2. Germline V gene data show CDR1 as SGHRS and CDR2 as YFSETQ. The CDR3 sequence is 15 residues long. Germline trimming cut 2 bases from V and 5 bases from J; bases unmatched to any gene: 5. The CDR3 is CASSFLAGGQDTQYF. The CDR3, as DNA: TGCGCCAGCAGCTTTTTAGCGGGGGGCCAAGATACGCAGTATTTT.

Worth noting for this clonotype: A read error may be the cause here, since a much bigger clone is one base away. Lacking the conserved final phenylalanine or tryptophan, this CDR3 likely reflects a read error. This chain joins TRBV28 and TRBJ1-1; D is undetermined. The germline V and J ends were trimmed by 3 bases and 1 base, with 6 bases remaining between them. The CDR3 has 13 residues. CDR1 and CDR2 from the germline V gene are MDHEN and SYDVKM. The CDR3 DNA follows: TGTGCCAGCAGTTTGAGCACGAACACTGAAGCTTTCTTA. Its translation: CASSLSTNTEAFL.

This clonotype has at least ten counts. This chain links TRBV7-3 with TRBJ2-3; D perhaps matches TRBD1 (6 bases). CDR1 and CDR2 from the germline V gene are SGHTA and FQGTGA. The CDR3 has 14 amino acids. V was clipped by 5 bases and J by 2 bases, with 11 bases between them. The CDR3 sequence is CASSRGQFTDTQYF. CDR3 in DNA: TGTGCCAGCAGCCGGGGACAATTCACAGATACGCAGTATTTT.

This clonotype is medium-sized in the sample. V is TRBV7-2 and J is TRBJ1-2; no firm D call. The V end lost 5 bases, the J end lost 4 bases, and 17 bases lay between the germline ends. CDR1 is SGHTA and CDR2 is FQGNSA in the germline V gene. The CDR3 contains 15 residues. DNA of the CDR3: TGTGCCAGCAGCCCCACTAGTGGGCAGTTCTATGGCTACACCTTC. Translated: CASSPTSGQFYGYTF.

This clonotype was picked up many times. This chain connects TRBV6-5 to TRBJ1-1; D not resolved. The CDR3 runs to 14 residues. V lost 0 bases, J lost 8 bases, and 13 bases lay in between. From germline, CDR1 is MNHEY and CDR2 SVGAGI. CDR3 in DNA: TGTGCCAGCAGTTACTCCAGAAACGCGGCCGAAGCTTTCTTT. Its protein is CASSYSRNAAEAFF.

This clonotype was observed at least ten times. The chain recombines TRBV7-9 with TRBJ1-2; unclear D gene. The CDR3 is made up of 12 amino acids. Germline V CDR1 and CDR2: SEHNR, FQNEAQ (reference sequence). Trimming removed 5 bases from V and 8 bases from J, with 12 bases in between. The CDR3 coding sequence is TGTGCCAGCAGCCCGGGCCCTCTCGGCTACACCTTC. Amino acid sequence: CASSPGPLGYTF.

For this clonotype: The junction differs from germline at one of its ends, possibly a read error. The chain employs TRBV5-1 and TRBJ1-6; TRBD1 aligns across 10 bases. The CDR3 sequence is 14 residues long. Per germline, CDR1 SGHRS and CDR2 YFSETQ. The CDR3 sequence: CASSPDRGNSPLNF. The DNA for the CDR3 is TGCGCCAGCAGCCCGGACAGGGGGAATTCACCCCTCAACTTC.

This clonotype was found many times. The chain couples TRBV7-2 to TRBJ2-7; D gene uncertain. Trimming took off 3 bases at V and 6 bases at J, with 15 bases between the two ends. CDR3 length: 14 residues. Germline V gene sequence: CDR1 SGHTA, CDR2 FQGNSA. The DNA of the CDR3 is TGTGCCAGCAGCTTGGGTCCCCCCTCAGGCGAGCAGTACTTC. Protein: CASSLGPPSGEQYF. Full variable domain (missing parts from reference TRBV7-2 and TRBJ2-7): GAGVSQSPSNKVTEKGKDVELRCDPISGHTALYWYRQSLGQGLEFLIYFQGNSAPDKSGLPSDRFSAERTGGSVSTLTIQRTQQEDSAVYLCASSLGPPSGEQYFGPGTRLTVT.

A note on this clonotype: This may arise from a read error, as a much more abundant clone is one base away. This chain connects TRBV9 to TRBJ2-4; TRBD2 is a possible D gene (9 bases). The CDR3 has 16 amino acids. CDR1 is SGDLS, CDR2 YYNGEE, per germline. CDR3 in amino acids: CASSAGQGLAKNIKYF. The CDR3 DNA is TGTGCCAGCAGCGCCGGACAGGGACTAGCCAAAAACATTAAGTACTTC.

The table lists this clonotype with many counts. The rearrangement links TRBV7-9 to TRBJ2-1; 10 positions agree with TRBD2. The germline V gene has CDR1 SEHNR and CDR2 FQNEAQ (reference sequence). With V trimmed by 5 bases and J by 4 bases, 8 bases remained unmatched. The CDR3 consists of 16 residues. In nucleotides, the CDR3 is TGTGCCAGCAGCCCATCCGGGACTAGCGATTACAATGAGCAGTTCTTC. This translates into CASSPSGTSDYNEQFF.

This chain connects TRBV7-3 to TRBJ1-1, with 8 bases that match TRBD1. Trimming cost V 5 bases and J 7 bases; bases outside gene matches: 15. This CDR3 region has 16 residues. In germline, CDR1 is SGHTA, CDR2 FQGTGA. CDR3 DNA: TGTGCCAGCAGCAGGGGGGACAGGCGCAATCGGGGTGAAGCTTTCTTT. As protein: CASSRGDRRNRGEAFF.

This clonotype was seen repeatedly, ten times or more. This chain connects TRBV28 to TRBJ1-2; D uncertain. The CDR3 totals 12 residues. Trimming stripped 6 bases from V and 7 bases from J, with 12 bases between. Germline lookup yields CDR1 MDHEN and CDR2 SYDVKM. CDR3 sequence (DNA): TGTGCCAGCAGCAGTTTAGCGGGTGGCTACACCTTC. It specifies CASSSLAGGYTF.

This clonotype has ten or more counts. The chain is built from TRBV29-1 and TRBJ2-2; D tentatively reads TRBD1 or TRBD2 (5 bases each). Germline V gives CDR1 SQVTM, CDR2 ANQGSEA. Trimming took 6 bases from V and 9 from J, leaving 17 bases between them. The CDR3 spans 13 residues. The CDR3 coding sequence is TGCAGCGTCGCCCGGGACCTCGGCCGGGAGCTGTTTTTT. Its translation is CSVARDLGRELFF.

This clonotype showed up many times. V is TRBV20-1 and J is TRBJ2-5, with 9 bases that match TRBD1. The CDR3 has 15 residues. Looked up from germline, CDR1 is DFQATT and CDR2 is SNEGSKA (reference sequence). With V trimmed by 4 bases and J by 5 bases, 11 bases remained unmatched. Written as DNA, the CDR3 is TGCAGTGCTAACCCCCGGGACAGGGAAGTGGAGACCCAGTACTTC. It yields the protein CSANPRDREVETQYF.

This clonotype was detected ten times or more. The chain joins TRBV20-1 to TRBJ2-7, with a weak D call TRBD1 (6 bases). CDR3 size: 14 residues. V dropped 7 bases and J dropped 0 bases, with 16 bases sitting between them. Per the germline V gene, CDR1 is DFQATT and CDR2 is SNEGSKA (reference sequence). In DNA form, the CDR3 reads TGCAGTGAACAGGGTCTAGGAACCTCCTACGAGCAGTACTTC. It translates to CSEQGLGTSYEQYF.

This clonotype was picked up many times. The V call is TRBV27, the J call TRBJ1-2; D gene ambiguous. CDR1 and CDR2 (germline): MNHEY, SMNVEV (reference sequence). CDR3 length: 13 amino acids. The V end was cut by 5 bases, the J end by 1 base, with 8 bases between. The CDR3, as DNA: TGTGCCAGCAGTCAGTACTTTAACTATGGCTACACCTTC. Translating gives CASSQYFNYGYTF.

This clonotype appeared many times. The chain couples TRBV27 to TRBJ1-2; D might be TRBD1 (6 bases). This CDR3 spans 12 amino acids. V shed 5 bases and J shed 7 bases, with 11 bases lying between them. Germline values: CDR1 MNHEY, CDR2 SMNVEV (reference sequence). The CDR3 is CASSGNRVGYTF. The CDR3 region has the DNA TGTGCCAGCAGTGGTAACAGGGTTGGCTACACCTTC.

The table lists this clonotype with many counts. The chain is built from TRBV7-2 and TRBJ1-1, with D maybe TRBD1 (6 bases). Germline V gene lookup returns CDR1 SGHTA and CDR2 FQGNSA. The CDR3 totals 15 residues. Trimming shortened V by 2 bases and J by 4 bases, and 14 bases separated the two germline ends. CDR3 residues: CASSLLGGIGTEAFF. Written as DNA, the CDR3 is TGTGCCAGCAGCTTATTAGGGGGGATAGGCACTGAAGCTTTCTTT.

This clonotype was recorded many times. The chain carries TRBV7-2 and TRBJ2-7, with D unresolved. The CDR3 covers 11 residues. With 5 bases removed from V and 8 bases from J, the gap between germline ends came to 10 bases. The germline V gene has CDR1 SGHTA and CDR2 FQGNSA. CDR3 in amino acids: CASSPMTQQYF. The DNA for the CDR3 is TGTGCCAGCAGCCCCATGACCCAGCAGTACTTC. Complete variable domain (other parts from reference TRBV7-2 and TRBJ2-7): GAGVSQSPSNKVTEKGKDVELRCDPISGHTALYWYRQSLGQGLEFLIYFQGNSAPDKSGLPSDRFSAERTGGSVSTLTIQRTQQEDSAVYLCASSPMTQQYFGPGTRLTVT.

This clonotype was recorded at least ten times. The chain carries TRBV5-5 and TRBJ1-5, with 7 bases fitting TRBD1. Germline values: CDR1 SGHKS, CDR2 YYEKEE (reference sequence). The CDR3 totals 17 residues. V was pared by 4 bases and J by 7 bases, with 17 bases of the junction left unmatched. CDR3 sequence: CASSLKPGQLLEQPQHF. The CDR3 region has the DNA TGTGCCAGCAGCCTCAAACCGGGACAGTTGTTGGAACAGCCCCAGCATTTT.

This clonotype was seen more than once but under ten times. It may be a read error: a sequence one base away is much more abundant. J is TRBJ2-2 and V is TRBV14, with D tentatively TRBD1 (6 bases). CDR3 length: 16 amino acids. CDR1 and CDR2 (germline): SGHDN, FVKESK. The CDR3 spells CASSPRTAINTRELFF. CDR3 DNA sequence: TGTGCCAGCAGCCCGCGGACAGCAATAAACACCAGGGAGCTGTTTTTT.